This TCR beta chain was sequenced in a study of memory B cells and T cells in multiple sclerosis. The CDR3 has 16 residues. Germline V gene data show CDR1 as SGHRS and CDR2 as YFSETQ. V gave up 5 bases and J gave up 0 bases; unmatched junction bases: 5. Profiling relied on immunoSEQ multiplex PCR, and the TCRdb table lists in-frame clones only, not all of them. The profile covers some 11,000 clones, with roughly 86% appearing a single time and 2.8% taken by the ten largest. A word on this clone: Its antigen remains unknown.

After stimulus-free culture, autoproliferating CFSE-dim and non-proliferating CFSE-high T cells were sequenced separately. Cultures began with about 4.5x10^7 CFSE-labeled PBMCs, unstimulated for 7 to 8 days, with replicate wells pooled. Study outcomes and limitations: Compartments had unequal clone-set sizes, affecting shared clonotype counts.

This chain links TRBV5-1 with TRBJ2-7; 13 nucleotides line up with TRBD2. The source is a human donor with multiple sclerosis. The specimen sequenced was PBMCs from blood kept in culture. This chain's CDR3 is CASRHGLAGASYEQYF. For the CDR3, the DNA is TGCGCCAGCAGACATGGACTAGCGGGAGCCTCCTACGAGCAGTACTTC.